This T cell receptor (beta chain) comes out of a study of chemoradiotherapy in HPV16-positive cancers. Whole-study context: Candidate HPV-specific T-cell clones and common TCR motifs came from functional assays in a couple of HPV16-positive patients. General study points: Non-HPV-specific T cells did not expand in tumors during treatment, whereas candidate HPV-specific clones and E7-related motifs did.

Repertoires were generated with immunoSEQ multiplex PCR, while TCRdb's copy carries only in-frame clones and drops some. The sample shows about 15,000 clones, roughly 89% of them seen only once. Notes on this clone: Its antigen is undetermined.

The CDR3 runs to 14 residues. CDR1 and CDR2 (germline): SGHAT, FQNNGV. Trimming left V 1 base short and J 8 bases short, with 14 bases between. The TCR sequence derives from a human donor with HPV-associated anogenital cancer. V and J are TRBV11-2 and TRBJ1-2, with D possibly being TRBD1 (5 bases). The sample in question was tumor tissue, obtained from a patient who underwent chemoradiotherapy. CDR3: CASSLGSGIQGYTF. CDR3 DNA: TGTGCCAGCAGCTTAGGATCAGGGATCCAAGGCTACACCTTC.